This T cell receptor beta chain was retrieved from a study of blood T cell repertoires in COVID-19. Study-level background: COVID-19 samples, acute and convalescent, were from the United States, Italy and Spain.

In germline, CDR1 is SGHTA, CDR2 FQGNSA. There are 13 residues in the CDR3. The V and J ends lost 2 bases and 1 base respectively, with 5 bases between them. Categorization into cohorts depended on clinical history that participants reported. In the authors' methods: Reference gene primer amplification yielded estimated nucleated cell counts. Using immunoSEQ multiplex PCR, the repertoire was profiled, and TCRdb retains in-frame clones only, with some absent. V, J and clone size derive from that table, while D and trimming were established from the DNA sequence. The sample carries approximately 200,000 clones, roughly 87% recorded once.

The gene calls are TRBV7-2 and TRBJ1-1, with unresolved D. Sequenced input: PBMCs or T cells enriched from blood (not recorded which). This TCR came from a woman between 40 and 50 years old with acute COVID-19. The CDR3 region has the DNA TGTGCCAGCAGCTTATACGGGAACACTGAAGCTTTCTTT. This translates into CASSLYGNTEAFF.